This T cell receptor (beta chain) was observed in a study of T cell responses to AZD1222 COVID-19 vaccine. Overall study results and limits: It should be noted that donors were predominantly white British and more often female, and clonal diversity was possibly underestimated.

The table came from immunoSEQ multiplex PCR; TCRdb's copy has only in-frame clones and leaves some out. This sample has over 120,000 clones, with 93% found just once. CDR1 and CDR2 from the germline V gene are LNHDA and SQIVND (reference sequence). V lost 4 bases, J lost 0 bases, and 7 bases lay in between. The CDR3 contains 14 residues. In the case of this clone: Its antigen is as yet unknown.

J is TRBJ2-1 and V is TRBV19; D call uncertain. Sequencing used peripheral blood, obtained on day 0 of AZD1222 vaccination. The sequence was obtained from an adult in good health. The CDR3 sequence: CASSSTRSYNEQFF. The CDR3 nucleotides read TGTGCCAGTAGTAGCACTCGCTCCTACAATGAGCAGTTCTTC.